This T cell receptor (beta chain) came from a study of blood T cell repertoires in COVID-19. This table comes from immunoSEQ multiplex PCR, and its TCRdb copy is limited to in-frame clones, with some not included. The sample has 350,000 or so clones, approximately 89% seen once; the top ten hold 1.5% to 2%. The junction had 4 bases not matched to a gene; V was cut back by 9 bases and J by 1 base. The CDR3 has 13 residues. The receptor was derived from a woman in her thirties with COVID-19, enrolled during active disease. The chain carries TRBV5-7 and TRBJ1-1, with 9 bases aligning to TRBD1. TRBV5-7 is flagged as an ORF with uncertain function. Sequences were obtained from peripheral blood. CDR3 sequence reads: CAIPTGGNTEAFF. The CDR3 coding sequence is TGTGCCATCCCGACAGGGGGGAACACTGAAGCTTTCTTT.